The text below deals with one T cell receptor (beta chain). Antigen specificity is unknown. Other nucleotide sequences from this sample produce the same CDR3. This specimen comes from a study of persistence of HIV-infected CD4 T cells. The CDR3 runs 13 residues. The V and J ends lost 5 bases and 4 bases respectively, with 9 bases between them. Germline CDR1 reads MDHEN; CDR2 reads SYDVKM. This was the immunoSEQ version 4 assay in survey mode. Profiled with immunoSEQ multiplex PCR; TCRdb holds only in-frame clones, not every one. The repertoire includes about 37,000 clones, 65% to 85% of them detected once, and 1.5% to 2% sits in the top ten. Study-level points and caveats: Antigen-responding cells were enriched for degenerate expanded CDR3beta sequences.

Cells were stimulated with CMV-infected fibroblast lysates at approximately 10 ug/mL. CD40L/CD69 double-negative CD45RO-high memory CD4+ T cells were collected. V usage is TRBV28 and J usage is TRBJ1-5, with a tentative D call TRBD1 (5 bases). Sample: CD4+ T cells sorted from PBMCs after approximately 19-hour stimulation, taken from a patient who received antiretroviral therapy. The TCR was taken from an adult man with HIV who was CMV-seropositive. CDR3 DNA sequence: TGTGCCAGCAGTCTCAGGGATAATCAGCCCCAGCATTTT. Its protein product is CASSLRDNQPQHF. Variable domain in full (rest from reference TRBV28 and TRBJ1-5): DVKVTQSSRYLVKRTGEKVFLECVQDMDHENMFWYRQDPGLGLRLIYFSYDVKMKEKGDIPEGYSVSREKKERFSLILESASTNQTSMYLCASSLRDNQPQHFGDGTRLSIL.